This entry is about one T cell receptor (beta chain). The record originates from a study of early T cells in non-severe SARS-CoV-2 infection. The TCR library protocol was used to attach unique molecular identifiers. These identifiers were attached to individual cDNA molecules. TCRdb called the 5' RACE reads again in MiXCR, with one record for every CDR3 protein. This sample carries approximately 40,000 distinct CDR3 sequences, 8.5% to 10% of them seen once, and the ten largest clones take approximately 12%. The V and J ends lost 5 bases and 5 bases, in that order; junction bases with no gene match: 8. CDR1 is DFQATT and CDR2 is SNEGSKA in the germline V gene (reference sequence). The CDR3 has 13 residues.

The sample taken for sequencing was whole blood. The gene calls are TRBV20-1 and TRBJ2-5; 7 bases line up with TRBD2. This sequence originates from an adult who was a healthcare worker with PCR-confirmed SARS-CoV-2 infection or an uninfected control (not recorded which). For the CDR3, the DNA is TGCAGTGCTCATCGGGGGGACCTCGAGACCCAGTACTTC. It encodes CSAHRGDLETQYF.